A single sample is the source of the 25 T cell receptor beta chains below, sequenced in a study of cytomegalovirus exposure and HLA in healthy donors. The study ran its PCR with 60 Vbeta and 13 Jbeta primers. The method was immunoSEQ multiplex PCR; TCRdb's version includes in-frame clones alone and lacks a portion of them. The sample lists 240,000 or so clones; over 70% were seen once. Sample: PBMCs. The origin of the receptors is a woman aged 55-70 years in good health and CMV-seropositive.

Here the CDR3 reads CASSLGDMGNTIYF. CDR3 coding DNA: TGCGCCAGCAGCTTGGGAGACATGGGAAACACCATATATTTT. V and J are TRBV5-1 and TRBJ1-3; D is undetermined. V lost 0 bases to trimming and J lost 4 bases, with 8 bases between them. This CDR3 has 14 amino acids. CDR1 is SGHRS, CDR2 YFSETQ, per germline.

The chain links TRBV5-1 to TRBJ2-1; 9 positions match TRBD1. The germline CDR1 and CDR2 sequences are SGHRS and YFSETQ. The junction had 3 bases not matched to a gene; V was cut back by 0 bases and J by 5 bases. The CDR3 extends over 15 amino acids. The CDR3 spells CASSLGDRENNEQFF. The CDR3 coding sequence is TGCGCCAGCAGCTTGGGGGACAGGGAGAACAATGAGCAGTTCTTC.

The chain couples TRBV5-1 to TRBJ1-2; 7 bases are a match to TRBD1. Germline CDR1 and CDR2: SGHRS and YFSETQ. The CDR3 contains 14 residues. V shed 2 bases, J shed 3 bases, and the junction held 4 bases outside the gene matches. DNA of the CDR3: TGCGCCAGCAGCTTTGACAGGGTGGACTATGGCTACACCTTC. Translating it yields CASSFDRVDYGYTF.

The chain joins TRBV19 to TRBJ2-1, with 8 bases matching TRBD2. The CDR3 has 14 amino acids. Germline loops: CDR1 LNHDA, CDR2 SQIVND (reference sequence). J gave up 9 bases and V 7 bases, and 11 bases lay outside the gene matches. This CDR3 is CASNPGGAQIEQFF. CDR3 nucleotide sequence: TGTGCCAGTAACCCCGGGGGGGCGCAGATTGAGCAGTTCTTC.

The V and J genes are TRBV28 and TRBJ1-5; D unclear. The ends were cut back, 5 bases at V and 0 bases at J, with 14 bases in the middle. Germline lookup yields CDR1 MDHEN and CDR2 SYDVKM. The CDR3 runs 16 residues. The CDR3, as DNA: TGTGCCAGCAGTGTATCAGCCGGGTATAGCAATCAGCCCCAGCATTTT. Amino acids: CASSVSAGYSNQPQHF.

The chain carries TRBV29-1 and TRBJ1-5, with 7 positions matching TRBD1. V trimming: 5 bases; J trimming: 1 base; junction bases outside the gene matches: 5. The germline V gene has CDR1 SQVTM and CDR2 ANQGSEA. The length of the CDR3 is 14 residues. CDR3 residues: CSVSTGASNQPQHF. CDR3 DNA sequence: TGCAGCGTTTCTACAGGGGCCAGCAATCAGCCCCAGCATTTT.

The chain joins TRBV7-9 to TRBJ1-2; tentatively, D is TRBD1 (6 bases). Germline V CDR1 and CDR2: SEHNR, FQNEAQ (reference sequence). This CDR3 contains 13 residues. V lost 5 bases to trimming and J lost 4 bases, with 11 bases between them. The CDR3 region is CASSPTGLYGYTF. The CDR3 nucleotides are TGTGCCAGCAGCCCGACAGGTCTCTATGGCTACACCTTC.

This clone was detected only a few times. The chain uses TRBV18 and TRBJ1-5; 9 bases are a match to TRBD1. The CDR3 is 15 amino acids. From germline, CDR1 is KGHSH and CDR2 LQKENI. V trimming: 6 bases; J trimming: 5 bases; junction bases outside the gene matches: 8. CDR3 protein: CASSGTGFQDQPQHF. The CDR3 nucleotides are TGTGCCAGCTCGGGGACAGGGTTTCAGGATCAGCCCCAGCATTTT. The variable domain in full, completed from reference TRBV18 and TRBJ1-5, reads NAGVMQNPRHLVRRRGQEARLRCSPMKGHSHVYWYRQLPEEGLKFMVYLQKENIIDESGMPKERFSAEFPKEGPSILRIQQVVRGDSAAYFCASSGTGFQDQPQHFGDGTRLSIL.

This chain links TRBV4-2 with TRBJ2-3, with D perhaps matching TRBD2 (6 bases). Trimming pared 4 bases from V and 4 bases from J, leaving 15 bases between. CDR3 length: 15 amino acids. CDR1 is LGHNA and CDR2 is YNFKEQ in the germline V gene. The CDR3 protein is CASSPEASEADTQYF. The CDR3 region has the DNA TGTGCCAGCAGCCCGGAGGCTAGCGAGGCAGATACGCAGTATTTT.

The chain links TRBV7-3 to TRBJ2-6, with D maybe TRBD1 (7 bases). Germline CDR1 and CDR2: SGHTA and FQGTGA. Trimming removed 4 bases at V and 5 bases at J, with 21 bases between. The CDR3 extends over 18 amino acids. The CDR3 DNA sequence: TGTGCCAGCAGCTCGGGAGAGGGGGCAAGATCAAGGGCCAACGTCCTGACTTTC. Its protein is CASSSGEGARSRANVLTF.

The chain has TRBV19 and TRBJ2-1; 12 bases match TRBD2. The CDR3 runs to 15 residues. CDR1 LNHDA and CDR2 SQIVND come from the germline V gene (reference sequence). V lost 8 bases to trimming and J lost 8 bases; unmatched junction nucleotides: 10. In DNA, the CDR3 is TGTGCCAGTTCTACCGGACTAGCGGGAACGGATGAGCAGTTCTTC. Translated, it gives CASSTGLAGTDEQFF.

V is TRBV10-1 and J is TRBJ2-3; 8 nucleotides agree with TRBD1. The CDR3 has 16 residues. With 2 bases clipped from V and 3 bases from J, the junction kept 7 bases outside the gene matches. CDR1 is WNHNN, CDR2 SYGVQD, per germline (reference sequence). CDR3 nucleotide sequence: TGCGCCAGCAGTGAGCTCGGACAGGGTCGTACAGATACGCAGTATTTT. This translates into CASSELGQGRTDTQYF.

The chain recombines TRBV27 with TRBJ2-3; TRBD1 matches 7 bases. Losses at the gene ends were 4 bases for V and 8 bases for J; bases not matched to a gene: 15. CDR3 length equals 16 residues. CDR1 and CDR2 (germline): MNHEY, SMNVEV (reference sequence). CDR3 loop: CASSSHSPNRGGTQYF. Written as DNA, the CDR3 is TGTGCCAGCAGTTCCCACTCTCCCAACAGGGGCGGTACGCAGTATTTT.

The V gene is TRBV28, the J gene TRBJ2-4; 9 bases line up with TRBD2. Per germline, CDR1 MDHEN and CDR2 SYDVKM. The CDR3 consists of 12 residues. V trimming: 8 bases; J trimming: 8 bases; junction bases outside the gene matches: 4. The CDR3 coding sequence is TGTGCCAGCTTGGGACTAGCAGACATTCAGTACTTC. This translates into CASLGLADIQYF.

The gene calls are TRBV18 and TRBJ2-2; TRBD2 agrees at 11 bases. Germline V gene data show CDR1 as KGHSH and CDR2 as LQKENI. This CDR3 comprises 17 residues. V gave up 3 bases and J gave up 2 bases; unmatched junction bases: 5. The CDR3 DNA reads TGTGCCAGCTCACCTGGGACTAGCGGATCCAACACCGGGGAGCTGTTTTTT. Translated, it gives CASSPGTSGSNTGELFF.

V is TRBV15 and J is TRBJ2-1; D ambiguous. CDR1 is LNHNV, CDR2 YYDKDF, per germline (reference sequence). Trimming shortened V by 3 bases and J by 7 bases, and 7 bases separated the two germline ends. The CDR3 length is 12 residues. The DNA for the CDR3 is TGTGCCACCAGCAGCCCTCGTAATGAGCAGTTCTTC. This codes for CATSSPRNEQFF.

The rearrangement uses TRBV28 and TRBJ2-1, with 9 bases fitting TRBD1. The CDR3 spans 16 residues. V dropped 4 bases and J dropped 6; count of bases not matched to a gene: 10. The V gene's germline CDR1 is MDHEN and CDR2 SYDVKM. The CDR3 nucleotides read TGTGCCAGCAGTTCGAAGCCCGGGACAGGGACCAATGAGCAGTTCTTC. Its translation: CASSSKPGTGTNEQFF.

The chain uses TRBV30 and TRBJ2-7; 7 bases line up with TRBD1. The CDR3 has 12 residues. The V gene's germline CDR1 is GTSNPN and CDR2 SVGIG (reference sequence). Losses at the gene ends were 5 bases for V and 5 bases for J; bases not matched to a gene: 6. In DNA form, the CDR3 reads TGTGCCTGGCTACAGGGGATGGACGAGCAGTACTTC. Amino acid sequence: CAWLQGMDEQYF.

The chain is built from TRBV18 and TRBJ1-1; D possibly corresponds to TRBD1 (5 bases). The germline V gene encodes CDR1 KGHSH and CDR2 LQKENI. Between the trimmed V and J ends, which lost 0 bases and 8 bases, there was a span of 13 bases. The CDR3 contains 14 residues. CDR3 nucleotides: TGTGCCAGCTCACCACCGGGGCGCGGGGGAGAAGCTTTCTTT. As protein: CASSPPGRGGEAFF.

V is TRBV15 and J is TRBJ2-1; 11 bases line up with TRBD2. J gave up 5 bases and V 3 bases, and 9 bases lay outside the gene matches. CDR1 is LNHNV and CDR2 is YYDKDF in the germline V gene (reference sequence). CDR3 size: 17 residues. CDR3 sequence (DNA): TGTGCCACCAGCAGGGTTGTTCTAGCGGGAGGTCACAATGAGCAGTTCTTC. This codes for CATSRVVLAGGHNEQFF.

The V call is TRBV15, the J call TRBJ2-1; 10 positions match TRBD2. V gave up 5 bases and J gave up 9 bases; unmatched junction bases: 7. CDR1 and CDR2 (germline): LNHNV, YYDKDF (reference sequence). The CDR3 sequence is 14 residues long. The CDR3 DNA follows: TGTGCCACCAGCCCTAGCGGGAGATTCGGTGAGCAGTTCTTC. This translates into CATSPSGRFGEQFF.

The rearrangement links TRBV10-3 to TRBJ1-4; D ambiguous. The germline V gene encodes CDR1 ENHRY and CDR2 SYGVKD. The CDR3 is 14 residues long. Trimming cost V 8 bases and J 1 base, with 11 bases left between them. The CDR3 loop is CAIGGSGTNEKLFF. The CDR3 DNA is TGTGCCATCGGAGGAAGTGGAACTAATGAAAAACTGTTTTTT.

This chain uses TRBV5-1 with TRBJ2-1, with a tentative D call TRBD1 (5 bases). CDR3 length: 14 residues. CDR1 and CDR2 (germline): SGHRS, YFSETQ. V gave up 2 bases and J gave up 0 bases, with 6 bases separating them. The CDR3, as DNA: TGCGCCAGCAGCTTCGACAGCTCCTACAATGAGCAGTTCTTC. Protein: CASSFDSSYNEQFF. Filled out from reference TRBV5-1 and TRBJ2-1, the complete variable domain reads KAGVTQTPRYLIKTRGQQVTLSCSPISGHRSVSWYQQTPGQGLQFLFEYFSETQRNKGNFPGRFSGRQFSNSRSEMNVSTLELGDSALYLCASSFDSSYNEQFFGPGTRLTVL.

The chain has TRBV7-2 and TRBJ1-2; TRBD1 aligns across 9 bases. The V gene end was trimmed by 5 bases and the J gene end by 6 bases; junction bases not matched to a gene: 4. This CDR3 has 13 residues. In germline, CDR1 is SGHTA, CDR2 FQGNSA. CDR3 region: CASSLTGGDGYTF. CDR3 nucleotides: TGTGCCAGCAGCCTCACAGGGGGCGATGGCTACACCTTC. Full variable domain (outside the CDR3, taken from reference TRBV7-2 and TRBJ1-2): GAGVSQSPSNKVTEKGKDVELRCDPISGHTALYWYRQSLGQGLEFLIYFQGNSAPDKSGLPSDRFSAERTGGSVSTLTIQRTQQEDSAVYLCASSLTGGDGYTFGSGTRLTVV.

This clone has just one count. V gene TRBV7-2 combines with J gene TRBJ1-3, with D unclear. The V gene's germline CDR1 is SGHTA and CDR2 FQGNSA. The ends were cut back, 4 bases at V and 3 bases at J, with 4 bases in the middle. This CDR3 is 12 amino acids long. CDR3 residues: CASSSVGNTIYF. For the CDR3, the DNA is TGTGCCAGCAGCTCGGTTGGAAACACCATATATTTT.